The 3 T cell receptor beta chains in this list originate from one sample, sequenced in a study of response to subunit inactivated influenza vaccine. TCRdb passed the RT-PCR reads through MiXCR, listing each CDR3 protein once. The sample carries around 850,000 distinct CDR3 sequences, about a fifth recorded once. Specimen: PBMCs from blood, collected around 5 days after vaccination. These TCRs come from a man aged 45-60 years who received an inactivated influenza vaccine.

This clonotype was counted many times. V usage is TRBV5-1 and J usage is TRBJ2-1; TRBD2 matches at 10 bases. V lost 1 base and J lost 8; bases outside the gene matches: 6. CDR1 and CDR2 (germline): SGHRS, YFSETQ. This CDR3 has 15 amino acids. CDR3 coding DNA: TGCGCCAGCAGCTTGTTAAGCGGGGGGGCGGATGAGCAGTTCTTC. It yields the protein CASSLLSGGADEQFF.

This chain connects TRBV7-6 to TRBJ2-7; 7 bases line up with TRBD1. Germline V lookup: CDR1 SGHVS, CDR2 FNYEAQ. Germline trimming cut 9 bases from V and 0 bases from J; bases unmatched to any gene: 11. The CDR3 covers 15 residues. CDR3 nucleotides: TGTGCCAGAGCTCCCTGGGACAGTCACTCCTACGAGCAGTACTTC. Translated: CARAPWDSHSYEQYF.

This clonotype was recorded a few times. V is TRBV5-1 and J is TRBJ1-6, with 7 bases matching TRBD1. The CDR3 runs to 15 residues. Germline assignment: CDR1 SGHRS and CDR2 YFSETQ. V lost 4 bases to trimming and J lost 6 bases; unmatched junction nucleotides: 7. The CDR3 loop reads CASSLPDRPNSPLHF. The CDR3 region has the DNA TGCGCCAGCAGCCTGCCGGACAGGCCTAATTCACCCCTCCACTTT.